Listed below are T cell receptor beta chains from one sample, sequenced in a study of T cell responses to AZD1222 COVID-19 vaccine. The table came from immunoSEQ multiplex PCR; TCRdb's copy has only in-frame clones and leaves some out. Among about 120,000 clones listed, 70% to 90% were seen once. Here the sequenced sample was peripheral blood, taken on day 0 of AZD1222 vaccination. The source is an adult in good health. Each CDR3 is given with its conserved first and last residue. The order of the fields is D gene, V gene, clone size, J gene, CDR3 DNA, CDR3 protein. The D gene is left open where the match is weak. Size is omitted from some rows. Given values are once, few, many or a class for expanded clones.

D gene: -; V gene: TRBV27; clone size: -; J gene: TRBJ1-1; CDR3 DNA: TGTGCCAGCAGTTTAGAGCCAGCGGGAGGAGCTTTCTTT; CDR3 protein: CASSLEPAGGAFF
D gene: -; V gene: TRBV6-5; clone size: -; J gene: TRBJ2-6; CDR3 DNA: TGTGCCAGCAGTTACTCGACCGGGGCCAACGTCCTGACTTTC; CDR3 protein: CASSYSTGANVLTF
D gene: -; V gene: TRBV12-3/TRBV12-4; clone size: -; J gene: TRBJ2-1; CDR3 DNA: TGTGCCAGCGGGGGGACATCCTACAATGAGCAGTTCTTC; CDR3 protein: CASGGTSYNEQFF
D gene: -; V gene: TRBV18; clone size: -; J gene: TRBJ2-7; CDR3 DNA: TGTGCCAGCTCACCAGGGGCGGACTACGAGCAGTACTTC; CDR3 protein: CASSPGADYEQYF
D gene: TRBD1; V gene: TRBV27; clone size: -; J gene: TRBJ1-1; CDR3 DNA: TGTGCCAGCAGGTCGACAGGGGCTATGGGTGGCACTGAAGCTTTCTTT; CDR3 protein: CASRSTGAMGGTEAFF
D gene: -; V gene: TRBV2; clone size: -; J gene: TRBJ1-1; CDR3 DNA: TGTGCCAGCAGTGTCAAGGGGCATAACACTGAAGCTTTCTTT; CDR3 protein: CASSVKGHNTEAFF
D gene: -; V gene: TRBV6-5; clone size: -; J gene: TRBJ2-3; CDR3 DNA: TGTGCCAGCAGCCTGCAAGAGAAGACAGATACGCAGTATTTT; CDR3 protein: CASSLQEKTDTQYF
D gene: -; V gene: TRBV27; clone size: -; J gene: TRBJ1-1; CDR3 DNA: TGTGCCAGCAGCCAGACAGAGAACACTGAAGCTTTCTTT; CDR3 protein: CASSQTENTEAFF
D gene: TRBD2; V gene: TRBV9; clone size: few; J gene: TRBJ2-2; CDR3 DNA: TGTGCCAGCAGCCCGGGCGGAGCGGGAGGGCCCGGGGAGCTGTTTTTT; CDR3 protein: CASSPGGAGGPGELFF
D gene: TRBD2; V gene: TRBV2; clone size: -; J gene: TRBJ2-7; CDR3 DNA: TGTGCCAGCAGTACTAGCGGGAGCTACGAGCAGTACTTC; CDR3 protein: CASSTSGSYEQYF